The present TCR beta chain was sequenced within a study of beta chain features in type 1 diabetes. The wider study: Age, gender and cell yields were similar between patients and healthy donors.

The V and J ends lost 6 bases and 6 bases respectively, with 18 bases between them. CDR3 length: 15 amino acids. Germline-derived CDR1 and CDR2 are MDHEN and SYDVKM. Every bit of the isolated RNA underwent reverse transcription, so sequencing read expressed TCRB transcripts. The repertoire was sequenced with immunoSEQ multiplex PCR; TCRdb's copy has only in-frame clones and lacks some. The sample lists about 290,000 clones, 8% occurring once. In its sample, this clone was seen a few times. This chain joins TRBV28 and TRBJ2-1, with D uncertain. Input material: central memory CD4+ T cells from blood. This sequence originates from a woman between 18 and 29 years old in good health. The CDR3 is CASSLLSTYVNEQFF. The DNA of the CDR3 is TGTGCCAGCAGCCTACTCTCAACATACGTCAATGAGCAGTTCTTC.